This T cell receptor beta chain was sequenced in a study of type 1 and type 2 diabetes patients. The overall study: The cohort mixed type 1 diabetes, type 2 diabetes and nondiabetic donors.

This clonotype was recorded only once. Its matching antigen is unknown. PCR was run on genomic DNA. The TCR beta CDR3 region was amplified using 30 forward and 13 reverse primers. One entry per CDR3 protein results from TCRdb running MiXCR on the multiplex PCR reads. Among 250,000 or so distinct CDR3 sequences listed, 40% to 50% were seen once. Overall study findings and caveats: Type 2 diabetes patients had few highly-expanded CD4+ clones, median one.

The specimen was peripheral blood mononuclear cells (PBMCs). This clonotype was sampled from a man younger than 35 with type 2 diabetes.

CDR3 region: CAIRGRDYGYTF. The CDR3 DNA is TGTGCCATCAGGGGACGAGACTATGGCTACACCTTC. The chain links TRBV10-3 to TRBJ1-2; D is possibly TRBD1 (5 bases). Germline-derived CDR1 and CDR2 are ENHRY and SYGVKD. V lost 6 bases and J 3 bases, leaving 8 bases between the germline ends. The CDR3 is 12 residues long.